These 29 T cell receptor beta chains were all obtained from the same sample, sequenced in a study of blood T cell repertoires in COVID-19. Produced via immunoSEQ multiplex PCR; TCRdb's table is partial and in-frame only. The sample records 200,000 to 250,000 clones, roughly 84% being singletons. The sequenced sample consisted of peripheral blood. All receptors come from a woman aged 55-69 years who had recovered from COVID-19.

The CDR3: CASSDGTGNQPQHF. As DNA, the CDR3 is TGTGCCAGCAGTGACGGGACAGGGAATCAGCCCCAGCATTTT. The chain couples TRBV2 to TRBJ1-5, with 9 bases aligning to TRBD1. V shed 3 bases, J shed 4 bases, and the junction held 1 base outside the gene matches. Per germline, CDR1 SNHLY and CDR2 FYNNEI. The CDR3 runs to 14 residues. Variable domain in full (rest from reference TRBV2 and TRBJ1-5): EPEVTQTPSHQVTQMGQEVILRCVPISNHLYFYWYRQILGQKVEFLVSFYNNEISEKSEIFDDQFSVERPDGSNFTLKIRSTKLEDSAMYFCASSDGTGNQPQHFGDGTRLSIL.

The chain couples TRBV9 to TRBJ2-7; 11 bases map to TRBD1. The V gene end was trimmed by 3 bases and the J gene end by 3 bases; junction bases not matched to a gene: 5. The germline V gene encodes CDR1 SGDLS and CDR2 YYNGEE. The CDR3 sequence is 15 residues long. As DNA, the CDR3 is TGTGCCAGCAGCGGCTGGGACAGGGGGGTCTACGAGCAGTACTTC. It is translated as CASSGWDRGVYEQYF.

The rearrangement uses TRBV11-2 and TRBJ2-3; possibly TRBD1 for D (5 bases). Germline assignment: CDR1 SGHAT and CDR2 FQNNGV. Between the trimmed V and J ends, which lost 3 bases and 5 bases, there was a span of 9 bases. There are 13 residues in the CDR3. The CDR3 loop is CASSFQGEDTQYF. The DNA for the CDR3 is TGTGCCAGCAGCTTCCAGGGTGAAGATACGCAGTATTTT.

The chain joins TRBV27 to TRBJ2-7; 10 nucleotides align to TRBD1. V shed 6 bases and J 5 bases; nucleotides not matched to a gene: 4. The CDR3 consists of 13 residues. CDR1 MNHEY and CDR2 SMNVEV come from the germline V gene (reference sequence). The CDR3 DNA reads TGTGCCAGCAGGATGACAGGGGGCCACGAGCAGTACTTC. Protein sequence: CASRMTGGHEQYF.

The CDR3 here is CSVKDRDYTQYF. The CDR3 region has the DNA TGCAGCGTTAAGGACAGGGACTATACGCAGTATTTT. This chain joins TRBV29-1 and TRBJ2-3; 8 positions match TRBD1. CDR3 length equals 12 residues. The trim removed 5 bases at V and 7 bases at J, leaving 5 bases unmatched. Germline V CDR1 and CDR2: SQVTM, ANQGSEA.

The chain employs TRBV6-4 and TRBJ1-2, with TRBD1 identical over 7 bases. There are 12 residues in the CDR3. The germline CDR1 and CDR2 sequences are MRHNA and SNTAGT. V was pared by 4 bases and J by 8 bases, with 4 bases of the junction left unmatched. CDR3 residues: CASSGDRFGYTF. As DNA, the CDR3 is TGTGCCAGCAGTGGGGACAGATTCGGCTACACCTTC.

This rearrangement joins TRBV29-1 to TRBJ2-1; 7 nucleotides match TRBD2. The germline gives CDR1 SQVTM, CDR2 ANQGSEA. The CDR3 is 13 amino acids. Unmatched junction bases numbered 8, after V lost 4 bases and J lost 8 bases. CDR3 DNA: TGCAGCGTTGTCGTAGCGGGCCGGGATGAGCAGTTCTTC. Protein sequence: CSVVVAGRDEQFF.

The chain is built from TRBV7-2 and TRBJ2-3, with D possibly being TRBD2 (7 bases). V was trimmed by 1 base and J by 6 bases, leaving 14 bases between them. This CDR3 has 15 amino acids. Germline V gene sequence: CDR1 SGHTA, CDR2 FQGNSA. For the CDR3, the DNA is TGTGCCAGCAGCTTAGTAGGGGGGGGGTCGGATACGCAGTATTTT. It codes for CASSLVGGGSDTQYF.

The rearrangement uses TRBV5-1 and TRBJ2-2, with 7 positions matching TRBD2. V lost 0 bases, J lost 9 bases, and 8 bases stayed unmatched. Per the germline V gene, CDR1 is SGHRS and CDR2 is YFSETQ. This CDR3 is built from 15 residues. In DNA form, the CDR3 reads TGCGCCAGCAGCTTGGAGGGGCGCGGGGGTAGGGAGCTGTTTTTT. Translating gives CASSLEGRGGRELFF. The full variable domain, with the rest looked up from reference TRBV5-1 and TRBJ2-2, is KAGVTQTPRYLIKTRGQQVTLSCSPISGHRSVSWYQQTPGQGLQFLFEYFSETQRNKGNFPGRFSGRQFSNSRSEMNVSTLELGDSALYLCASSLEGRGGRELFFGEGSRLTVL.

V gene TRBV13 combines with J gene TRBJ1-4; D is unresolved. The CDR3 runs to 16 residues. Germline lookup yields CDR1 PRHDT and CDR2 FYEKMQ (reference sequence). Trimming pared 1 base from V and 7 bases from J, leaving 16 bases between. CDR3 nucleotide sequence: TGTGCCAGCAGCTTAGCACTTACCCGCCGGGGTGAAAAACTGTTTTTT. Protein: CASSLALTRRGEKLFF.

The chain links TRBV6-2 or TRBV6-3 to TRBJ2-3; D may be TRBD2 (6 bases). Germline values: CDR1 MNHEY, CDR2 SVGEGT. The CDR3 is made up of 13 amino acids. V lost 6 bases and J 11 bases, leaving 18 bases between the germline ends. In DNA form, the CDR3 reads TGTGCCAGCAGCCGGAGGGGTCCTCTAGGGCAGTATTTT. Protein: CASSRRGPLGQYF.

The chain combines TRBV30 with TRBJ1-2; D unresolved. Germline V gene sequence: CDR1 GTSNPN, CDR2 SVGIG (reference sequence). Trimming shortened V by 7 bases and J by 6 bases, and 12 bases separated the two germline ends. This CDR3 has 11 amino acids. The CDR3 sequence is CALTRSDGYTF. CDR3 DNA: TGTGCCTTGACACGCTCAGATGGCTACACCTTC.

This chain links TRBV2 with TRBJ2-3; a weak D match, TRBD1 (5 bases). The CDR3 contains 15 residues. V was cut by 0 bases and J by 5 bases, with 12 bases left in between. Germline V lookup: CDR1 SNHLY, CDR2 FYNNEI. CDR3: CASSEARSRVDTQYF. CDR3 DNA sequence: TGTGCCAGCAGTGAAGCGCGGAGCAGGGTAGATACGCAGTATTTT. The variable domain in full, completed from reference TRBV2 and TRBJ2-3, reads EPEVTQTPSHQVTQMGQEVILRCVPISNHLYFYWYRQILGQKVEFLVSFYNNEISEKSEIFDDQFSVERPDGSNFTLKIRSTKLEDSAMYFCASSEARSRVDTQYFGPGTRLTVL.

V and J are TRBV7-9 and TRBJ2-7, with 7 bases aligning to TRBD2. Germline V gene sequence: CDR1 SEHNR, CDR2 FQNEAQ (reference sequence). The CDR3 consists of 14 residues. V lost 6 bases to trimming and J lost 6 bases; unmatched junction nucleotides: 11. CDR3 region: CASRSSGAPFEQYF. The CDR3 DNA reads as TGTGCCAGCAGGTCTAGCGGCGCTCCCTTCGAGCAGTACTTC.

This chain joins TRBV5-1 and TRBJ1-1; 7 nucleotides agree with TRBD1. Germline trimming cut 3 bases from V and 6 bases from J; bases unmatched to any gene: 8. In germline, CDR1 is SGHRS, CDR2 YFSETQ. CDR3 size: 14 residues. This chain's CDR3 is CASSWTGQYPEAFF. CDR3 DNA sequence: TGCGCCAGCAGCTGGACGGGACAGTACCCTGAAGCTTTCTTT.

The chain employs TRBV11-2 and TRBJ2-2; 8 bases map to TRBD2. The J segment lost 0 bases and the V segment lost 4 bases, leaving 4 bases of the junction unmatched. The CDR3 has 16 amino acids. Germline values: CDR1 SGHAT, CDR2 FQNNGV. Here the CDR3 DNA reads TGTGCCAGCAGCTACGGACTAGCCACGAACACCGGGGAGCTGTTTTTT. Translated, it gives CASSYGLATNTGELFF. The full variable domain, with the rest looked up from reference TRBV11-2 and TRBJ2-2, is EAGVAQSPRYKIIEKRQSVAFWCNPISGHATLYWYQQILGQGPKLLIQFQNNGVVDDSQLPKDRFSAERLKGVDSTLKIQPAKLEDSAVYLCASSYGLATNTGELFFGEGSRLTVL.

This chain connects TRBV4-3 to TRBJ2-7; 9 bases map to TRBD2. Germline-derived CDR1 and CDR2 are LGHNA and YSLEER. This CDR3 spans 16 amino acids. Germline trimming cut 1 base from V and 0 bases from J; bases unmatched to any gene: 4. In DNA, the CDR3 is TGCGCCAGCAGCCAAGGGGTAGCGGGGGTCTCCTACGAGCAGTACTTC. As protein: CASSQGVAGVSYEQYF.

The V gene is TRBV2, the J gene TRBJ2-5, with no clear D. Per germline, CDR1 SNHLY and CDR2 FYNNEI. V shed 2 bases and J shed 5 bases, with 9 bases lying between them. The CDR3 loop spans 13 amino acids. The DNA for the CDR3 is TGTGCCAGCAGTGAATCCGGTCCGGAGACCCAGTACTTC. This encodes CASSESGPETQYF.

This clone came up a few times. The V and J genes are TRBV7-9 and TRBJ1-2; no clear D gene. The V gene lost 1 base and the J gene lost 6 bases, with 9 bases spanning the gap. CDR3 length: 13 residues. The germline V gene has CDR1 SEHNR and CDR2 FQNEAQ (reference sequence). CDR3 residues: CASSLGQIDGYTF. The CDR3 DNA reads TGTGCCAGCAGCTTAGGGCAAATCGATGGCTACACCTTC. Full variable domain (rest looked up from reference TRBV7-9 and TRBJ1-2): DTGVSQNPRHKITKRGQNVTFRCDPISEHNRLYWYRQTLGQGPEFLTYFQNEAQLEKSRLLSDRFSAERPKGSFSTLEIQRTEQGDSAMYLCASSLGQIDGYTFGSGTRLTVV.

This chain uses TRBV6-1 with TRBJ2-7, with a possible D match to TRBD1 (5 bases). Trimming left V 1 base short and J 0 bases short, with 10 bases between. The CDR3 has 15 amino acids. Germline assignment: CDR1 MNHNS and CDR2 SASEGT. The CDR3 is CASSEVAGRSYEQYF. CDR3 nucleotides: TGTGCCAGCAGTGAAGTGGCAGGGCGCTCCTACGAGCAGTACTTC.

The chain couples TRBV19 to TRBJ1-3, with D perhaps TRBD1 (5 bases). The CDR3 contains 14 residues. Germline V gives CDR1 LNHDA, CDR2 SQIVND (reference sequence). V was cut by 7 bases and J by 7 bases, with 17 bases left in between. Here the CDR3 reads CASTEVGGGNTIYF. In DNA, the CDR3 is TGTGCCAGTACCGAAGTCGGTGGGGGGAACACCATATATTTT.

The chain carries TRBV5-1 and TRBJ1-4; D remains unclear. Germline V gene sequence: CDR1 SGHRS, CDR2 YFSETQ. V lost 2 bases to trimming and J lost 7 bases, with 9 bases between them. This CDR3 has 13 residues. CDR3 sequence: CASSFSGGEKLFF. The CDR3, as DNA: TGCGCCAGCAGCTTCTCAGGTGGTGAAAAACTGTTTTTT.

The V call is TRBV18, the J call TRBJ1-1; 8 bases line up with TRBD1. Looked up from germline, CDR1 is KGHSH and CDR2 is LQKENI. Trimming took 2 bases from V and 1 from J; bases not matched to a gene: 6. The CDR3 runs 16 residues. Here the CDR3 reads CASSPGIGQGNTEAFF. The CDR3 nucleotides are TGTGCCAGCTCACCAGGAATAGGACAGGGGAACACTGAAGCTTTCTTT.

This clone was picked up a small number of times. This sample also contains other DNA sequences that code for the same CDR3. The chain combines TRBV4-1 with TRBJ1-5; a possible D gene is TRBD1 (5 bases). Trimming removed 0 bases at V and 6 bases at J, with 6 bases between. This CDR3 spans 13 amino acids. Germline V CDR1 and CDR2: MGHRA, YSYEKL. The chain's CDR3 is CASSQDRGQPQHF. The CDR3 DNA sequence: TGCGCCAGCAGCCAAGATAGGGGTCAGCCCCAGCATTTT.

This chain uses TRBV7-8 with TRBJ2-7, with a weak D call TRBD1 (6 bases). The CDR3 runs 13 residues. The germline V gene encodes CDR1 SGHVS and CDR2 FQNEAQ. Trimming left V 2 bases short and J 4 bases short, with 9 bases between. CDR3: CASSLRGKYEQYF. The CDR3 nucleotides are TGTGCCAGCAGCTTAAGGGGGAAATACGAGCAGTACTTC.

The chain employs TRBV19 and TRBJ2-2, with 9 bases matching TRBD1. CDR1 and CDR2 (germline): LNHDA, SQIVND (reference sequence). Trimming took 5 bases from V and 6 from J; bases not matched to a gene: 7. The CDR3 is 15 amino acids. In DNA, the CDR3 is TGTGCCAGTAGTCTCGACGGGACAGGGTCCGGGGAGCTGTTTTTT. Translation: CASSLDGTGSGELFF.

V and J are TRBV7-3 and TRBJ1-2, with 7 bases that match TRBD1. CDR3 size: 13 residues. V shed 7 bases and J 5 bases; nucleotides not matched to a gene: 7. Germline values: CDR1 SGHTA, CDR2 FQGTGA. CDR3 protein: CASTSGGKYGYTF. The CDR3, as DNA: TGTGCCAGCACTTCAGGGGGGAAATATGGCTACACCTTC.

The table lists this clone with a count of one. The chain recombines TRBV27 with TRBJ1-6; D gene ambiguous. V shed 1 base and J shed 7 bases, with 5 bases lying between them. Germline values: CDR1 MNHEY, CDR2 SMNVEV (reference sequence). This CDR3 is built from 13 residues. CDR3 bases: TGTGCCAGCAGTTTATTAATCAATTCACCCCTCCACTTT. Translated, it gives CASSLLINSPLHF.

The rearrangement joins TRBV2 to TRBJ2-7; D is possibly TRBD1 (6 bases). With 6 bases removed from V and 2 bases from J, the gap between germline ends came to 8 bases. The CDR3 loop spans 12 amino acids. Germline V gives CDR1 SNHLY, CDR2 FYNNEI. The CDR3 protein is CASRDRAYEQYF. As DNA, the CDR3 is TGTGCCAGCAGGGACAGAGCCTACGAGCAGTACTTC. The variable domain in full, with the rest retrieved from reference TRBV2 and TRBJ2-7, is EPEVTQTPSHQVTQMGQEVILRCVPISNHLYFYWYRQILGQKVEFLVSFYNNEISEKSEIFDDQFSVERPDGSNFTLKIRSTKLEDSAMYFCASRDRAYEQYFGPGTRLTVT.